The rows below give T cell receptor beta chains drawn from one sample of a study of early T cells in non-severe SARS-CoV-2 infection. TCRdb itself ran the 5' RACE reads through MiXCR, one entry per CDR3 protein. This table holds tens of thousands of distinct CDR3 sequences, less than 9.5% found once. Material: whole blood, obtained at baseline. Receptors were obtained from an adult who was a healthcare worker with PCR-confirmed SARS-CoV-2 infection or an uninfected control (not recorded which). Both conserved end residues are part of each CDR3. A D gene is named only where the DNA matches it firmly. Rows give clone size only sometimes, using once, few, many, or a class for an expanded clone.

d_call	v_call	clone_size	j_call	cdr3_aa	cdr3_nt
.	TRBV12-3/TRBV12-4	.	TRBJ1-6	CASSFAGSGAYNSPLHF	TGTGCCAGCAGTTTCGCCGGGTCAGGGGCCTATAATTCACCCCTCCACTTT
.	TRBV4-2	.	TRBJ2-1	CASSQVELGGVNEQFF	TGTGCCAGCAGCCAAGTTGAGTTGGGGGGTGTTAATGAGCAGTTCTTC
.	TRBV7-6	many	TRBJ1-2	CASSLFSSTGYGYTF	TGTGCCAGCAGCTTATTTAGTTCCACCGGCTATGGCTACACCTTC
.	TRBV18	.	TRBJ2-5	CASSPPSLGGETQYF	TGTGCCAGCTCACCACCCTCCCTGGGCGGAGAGACCCAGTACTTC
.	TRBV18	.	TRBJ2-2	CASSPLDLRAGELFF	.
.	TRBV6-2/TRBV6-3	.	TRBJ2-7	CASSRPMEQYF	TGTGCCAGCAGTCGACCGATGGAGCAGTACTTC
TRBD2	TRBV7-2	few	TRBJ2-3	CASSFGASGGTDTQYF	TGTGCCAGCTCCTTCGGGGCTAGCGGGGGCACAGATACGCAGTATTTT
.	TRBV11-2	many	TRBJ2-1	CASSQIRSTGYNEQFF	TGTGCCAGCAGCCAAATCCGGAGCACAGGGTACAATGAGCAGTTCTTC
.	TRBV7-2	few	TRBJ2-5	CASSLEAAEETQYF	TGTGCCAGCAGCTTAGAGGCTGCGGAAGAGACCCAGTACTTC
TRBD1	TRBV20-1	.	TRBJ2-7	CSANPGQGVEQYF	TGCAGTGCTAATCCGGGACAGGGTGTCGAGCAGTACTTC
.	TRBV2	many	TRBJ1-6	CASWTAIFSLNSPLHF	TGTGCCAGCTGGACAGCGATTTTTAGCCTTAATTCACCCCTCCACTTT
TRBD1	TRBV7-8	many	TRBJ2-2	CASSQPGQGAGELFF	TGTGCCAGCAGCCAGCCTGGACAGGGGGCCGGGGAGCTGTTTTTT
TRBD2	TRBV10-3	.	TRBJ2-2	CAISETSATMNTGELFF	TGTGCCATCAGTGAGACTAGCGCGACCATGAACACCGGGGAGCTGTTTTTT
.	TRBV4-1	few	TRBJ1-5	CASSQDFRDPQHF	TGCGCCAGCAGCCAAGATTTCCGGGACCCCCAGCATTTT
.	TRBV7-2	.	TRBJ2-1	CASSSHSTVNEQFF	TGTGCCAGCAGCTCCCATTCGACAGTTAATGAGCAGTTCTTC
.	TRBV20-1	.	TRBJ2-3	CSARAALVSDTQYF	TGCAGTGCTAGGGCCGCCTTAGTTAGTGATACGCAGTATTTT
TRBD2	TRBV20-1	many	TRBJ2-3	CSARAFQISGGPTDTQYF	TGCAGTGCTAGAGCCTTTCAAATTAGCGGGGGGCCAACAGATACGCAGTATTTT
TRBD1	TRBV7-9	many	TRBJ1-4	CASTATGFANEKLFF	TGTGCCAGCACCGCGACAGGGTTTGCTAATGAAAAACTGTTTTTT
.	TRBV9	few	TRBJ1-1	CASSVGTGNVGSTEAFF	TGTGCCAGCAGCGTAGGCACAGGCAACGTCGGGAGCACTGAAGCTTTCTTT
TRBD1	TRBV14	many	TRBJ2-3	CASSQAAYRDRGTDTQYF	TGTGCCAGCAGCCAAGCCGCTTACCGGGACAGGGGGACAGATACGCAGTATTTT
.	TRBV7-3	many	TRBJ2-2	CASSLLGNTGELFF	TGTGCCAGCAGCTTACTAGGGAACACCGGGGAGCTGTTTTTT
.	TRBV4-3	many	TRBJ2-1	CASSQGFLGRANEQFF	TGCGCCAGCAGCCAAGGTTTTTTAGGCAGGGCCAATGAGCAGTTCTTC
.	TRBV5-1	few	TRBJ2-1	CASSLASSSYNEQFF	TGCGCCAGCAGCTTGGCTAGTTCTTCCTACAATGAGCAGTTCTTC
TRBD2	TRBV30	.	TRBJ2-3	CSGGATDTQYF	TGTAGCGGGGGGGCCACAGATACGCAGTATTTT
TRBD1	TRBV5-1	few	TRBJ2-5	CASSLTGAQETQYF	TGCGCCAGCAGCTTAACAGGGGCCCAAGAGACCCAGTACTTC
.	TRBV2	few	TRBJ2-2	CASSEGSNTGELFF	TGTGCCAGCAGTGAGGGCTCAAACACCGGGGAGCTGTTTTTT
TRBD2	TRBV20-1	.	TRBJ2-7	CSADPGLPINEQYF	TGCAGTGCCGACCCGGGACTACCCATTAACGAGCAGTACTTC
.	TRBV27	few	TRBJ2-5	CASSLFSVPGPQETQYF	TGTGCCAGCAGTTTATTTTCGGTTCCAGGGCCCCAAGAGACCCAGTACTTC
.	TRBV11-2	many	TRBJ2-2	CASSLVLTGSTGELFF	TGTGCCAGCAGCTTAGTACTGACAGGTTCCACCGGGGAGCTGTTTTTT
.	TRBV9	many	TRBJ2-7	CASSPMDYPYEQYF	TGTGCCAGCAGCCCTATGGACTACCCCTACGAGCAGTACTTC
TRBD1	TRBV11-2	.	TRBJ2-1	CATHPDRVNNEQFF	TGTGCAACCCACCCGGACAGGGTTAACAATGAGCAGTTCTTC
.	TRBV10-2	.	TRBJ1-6	CASRGEGLGSPLHF	TGCGCCAGCAGGGGGGAGGGCCTCGGTTCACCCCTCCACTTT
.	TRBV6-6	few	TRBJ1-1	CASSWGGNTEAFF	TGTGCCAGCAGTTGGGGGGGGAACACTGAAGCTTTCTTT
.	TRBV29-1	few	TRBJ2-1	CSGTEYNEQFF	TGCAGCGGGACAGAATACAATGAGCAGTTCTTC
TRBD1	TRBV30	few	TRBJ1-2	CAWKATGGYGYTF	TGTGCCTGGAAGGCGACAGGGGGGTATGGCTACACCTTC
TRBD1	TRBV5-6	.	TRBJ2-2	CASSRDRGARTGELFF	TGTGCCAGCAGCCGGGACAGGGGAGCCCGAACCGGGGAGCTGTTTTTT
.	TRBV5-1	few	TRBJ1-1	CASSLLETGTGSAFF	TGCGCCAGCAGCTTGTTAGAAACAGGGACTGGGTCGGCTTTCTTT
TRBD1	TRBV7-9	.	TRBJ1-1	CASSWTGNTEAFF	TGTGCCAGCAGCTGGACAGGGAACACTGAAGCTTTCTTT
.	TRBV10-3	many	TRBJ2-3	CAISESRGQRTDTQYF	TGTGCCATCAGTGAGTCTCGGGGACAACGCACAGATACGCAGTATTTT
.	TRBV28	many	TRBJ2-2	CASSTTNTGELFF	TGTGCCAGCAGTACAACAAACACCGGGGAGCTGTTTTTT
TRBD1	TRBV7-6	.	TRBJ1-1	CASSLMRQGANTEAFF	TGTGCCAGCAGCCTCATGCGGCAGGGGGCTAACACTGAAGCTTTCTTT
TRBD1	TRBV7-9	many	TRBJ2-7	CASSGQGAYEQYF	TGTGCCAGCTCTGGACAGGGGGCGTACGAGCAGTACTTC
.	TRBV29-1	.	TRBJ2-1	CSVEDRVGQFF	TGCAGCGTTGAAGACAGGGTAGGGCAGTTCTTC
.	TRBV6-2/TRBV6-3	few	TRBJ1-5	CASSYGSVGQPQHF	TGTGCCAGCAGTTACGGGTCCGTGGGTCAGCCCCAGCATTTT
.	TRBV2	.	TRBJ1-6	CASSDGRGSNSPLHF	TGTGCCAGCAGTGATGGTAGGGGAAGTAATTCACCCCTCCACTTT
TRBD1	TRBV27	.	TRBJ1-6	CASSLRDSSYSPLHF	TGTGCCAGCAGTTTACGGGACAGTTCCTATTCACCCCTCCACTTT
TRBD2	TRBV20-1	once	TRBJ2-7	CSAHKRGQSYEQYF	TGCAGTGCCCACAAGCGGGGCCAGTCCTACGAGCAGTACTTC
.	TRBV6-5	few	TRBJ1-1	CASSTSNTEAFF	TGTGCCAGCAGTACCTCGAACACTGAAGCTTTCTTT
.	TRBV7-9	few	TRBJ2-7	CASSPPGVSYEQYF	TGTGCCAGCAGCCCCCCGGGAGTTTCTTACGAGCAGTACTTC
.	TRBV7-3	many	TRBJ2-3	CASAASYTDTQYF	TGTGCCAGCGCGGCCTCCTACACAGATACGCAGTATTTT
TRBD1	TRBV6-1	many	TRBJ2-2	CASSASTGTNTGELFF	TGTGCCAGCAGTGCTTCGACAGGGACCAACACCGGGGAGCTGTTTTTT
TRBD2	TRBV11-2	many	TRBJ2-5	CASSLAGGTQETQYF	TGTGCCAGCAGCTTGGCGGGGGGCACCCAAGAGACCCAGTACTTC
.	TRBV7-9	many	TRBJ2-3	CASSRASWTQYF	TGTGCCAGCAGCCGGGCGTCGTGGACGCAGTATTTT